The TCR beta chain under discussion was sequenced for a study of T cell responses to AZD1222 COVID-19 vaccine. Study conclusions and caveats: Reportedly, close to half of spike-specific TCRs are directed against unmutated variant regions. White British people made up most donors, females outnumbered males, and clonal diversity was possibly underestimated. Dominant CD4 TCR responses targeted spike regions 160-218 and 743-854.

Points on this clone: Its target is unknown.

Generated by immunoSEQ multiplex PCR, the TCRdb table keeps only in-frame clones and is missing some. The sample holds tens of thousands of clones, about 89% seen once. Second-dose recipients at about 4 or about 12 weeks were treated as one pooled group. Source: peripheral blood, taken 28 days after the second AZD1222 dose. The receptor comes from an adult who received the AZD1222 COVID-19 vaccine.

CDR3 region: CASSSTPGRMNTEAFF. CDR3 nucleotides: TGTGCCAGCAGCTCCACCCCGGGACGGATGAACACTGAAGCTTTCTTT. The chain is built from TRBV6-2 or TRBV6-3 and TRBJ1-1; a possible D gene is TRBD1 (5 bases). The CDR3 length is 16 residues. Germline assignment: CDR1 MNHEY and CDR2 SVGEGT. V lost 6 bases, J lost 0 bases, and 17 bases lay in between.